This TCR beta chain was sequenced in a study of blood T cell repertoires in COVID-19. This CDR3 has 15 amino acids. The germline CDR1 and CDR2 sequences are SEHNR and FQNEAQ (reference sequence). V was pared by 5 bases and J by 0 bases, with 13 bases between. Per the study methods: Amplification of reference gene primers provided the estimated nucleated cell counts. Produced via immunoSEQ multiplex PCR; TCRdb's table is partial and in-frame only. V, J and clone size are taken as reported in that table, and D and trimming were inferred from the DNA itself. The table includes about 140,000 clones, about four fifths detected once.

The sequenced material came from peripheral blood. J is TRBJ1-1 and V is TRBV7-9; maybe TRBD1 (5 bases). This clonotype was obtained from a human donor in a cohort sampled during active COVID-19. The CDR3 reads CASSPWGTLNTEAFF. The CDR3 DNA reads TGTGCCAGCAGCCCGTGGGGGACTCTGAACACTGAAGCTTTCTTT.